The sample holds a few counts of the clone carrying this T cell receptor (beta chain). Its cognate antigen is unknown. The record originates from a study of identical twins. Study observations and caveats: Beta clonotypes that were abundant in cord blood contained fewer insertions, a pattern absent from memory repertoires. Out-of-frame TCR alpha sharing observed in monozygotic twins exceeded model estimates. Low generation-probability sequences were in excess among twin-shared out-of-frame alpha sequences.

TCRdb reprocessed the 5' RACE reads with MiXCR, giving one entry per CDR3 protein. The sample includes around 370,000 distinct CDR3 sequences, 9% to 10% of them seen just once. Trimming removed 1 base at V and 0 bases at J, with 6 bases between. CDR3 length equals 14 residues. Germline values: CDR1 SGHVS, CDR2 FQNEAQ. The chain carries TRBV7-8 and TRBJ2-5; the D is unclear. This clonotype was obtained from a woman aged 45-60 years in good health. The material sequenced was naive T cells sorted from blood. CDR3 DNA: TGTGCCAGCAGCTTAGTCGCGAACCAAGAGACCCAGTACTTC. Protein sequence: CASSLVANQETQYF.